This TCR beta chain was obtained from a study of cytomegalovirus exposure and HLA in healthy donors. Primers: 60 Vbeta forward and 13 Jbeta reverse. Only in-frame clones appear in the TCRdb table, and some are missing; sequencing was by immunoSEQ multiplex PCR. The data show 75,000 to 90,000 clones, approximately 74% seen once. This CDR3 has 13 amino acids. V lost 3 bases and J lost 0, with 4 bases in between. Germline CDR1 and CDR2: LNHNV and YYDKDF (reference sequence). Findings of the study overall: CMV antigen specificity was confirmed in vitro for a few CMV-associated chains. A later examination showed that TCR association rates differed by HLA locus, with DRB1 most and HLA-C fewest. Several top significant clusters appeared, in a later analysis, to be linked to common viral pathogens.

With regard to this clone: The antigen is unknown.

The sample taken for sequencing was PBMCs. The chain employs TRBV15 and TRBJ2-3; D remains ambiguous. This receptor was identified in a man aged 25-40 years in good health and CMV-seropositive. In nucleotides, the CDR3 is TGTGCCACCAGCAGGGCAAGCACAGATACGCAGTATTTT. This sequence encodes CATSRASTDTQYF. The full variable domain, in which reference TRBV15 and TRBJ2-3 provide the parts outside the CDR3, is DAMVIQNPRYQVTQFGKPVTLSCSQTLNHNVMYWYQQKSSQAPKLLFHYYDKDFNNEADTPDNFQSRRPNTSFCFLDIRSPGLGDTAMYLCATSRASTDTQYFGPGTRLTVL.